The entry that follows covers one TCR beta chain sequence. CDR3 size: 14 residues. The V and J ends lost 5 bases and 2 bases respectively, with 11 bases between them. Germline-derived CDR1 and CDR2 are ENHRY and SYGVKD. These data originate in a study of blood T cell repertoires in COVID-19. Study at large: Samples of COVID-19 (acute and convalescent) were obtained from the United States, Italy and Spain. In each case, the material was cDNA or gDNA derived from T cells, B-cell-depleted T cells, or PBMCs.

In the study's own analysis: Quantification of nucleated cells was approximated via reference gene primer amplification. Assay used: immunoSEQ multiplex PCR; TCRdb lists only in-frame clones, some missing. D and trimming were read from the DNA, whereas the V and J calls and clone size are those reported in that table. The sample records around 50,000 clones, 90% being singletons. This receptor was obtained from an older man with active COVID-19. Sequenced input: peripheral blood. The V gene is TRBV10-3, the J gene TRBJ2-3, with D perhaps TRBD2 (7 bases). The CDR3: CAISRGAHTDTQYF. In nucleotides, the CDR3 is TGTGCCATCAGTCGGGGGGCCCACACAGATACGCAGTATTTT.